This TCR beta chain emerged from a study of cytomegalovirus exposure and HLA in healthy donors. General study findings and limits: Generally TCR sequences proved uncommon, though certain public TCRs appeared in numerous donors. Association of a missense DCLRE1C variant with TCR beta V- and J-gene trimming was reported in a later analysis. Later, an analysis showed that TCR beta chains associated with HLA were more clonally expanded than others that were equally common. Productive status was seen about 90% or about 30% of the time for most TCR beta V segments in an earlier analysis.

Primers for the PCR totalled 60 Vbeta and 13 Jbeta. The repertoire was sequenced with immunoSEQ multiplex PCR; TCRdb's copy has only in-frame clones and lacks some. The repertoire consists of under 150,000 clones, with roughly 84% occurring once and the leading ten covering roughly 1.2%. In regard to this clone: Its antigen is not identified.

The CDR3 runs to 21 residues. V was trimmed by 0 bases and J by 3 bases, leaving 30 bases between them. Germline CDR1 SGHRS, CDR2 YFSETQ. The sequence came from a girl aged 2-10 years in good health and CMV-seronegative. Sample: PBMCs. This rearrangement joins TRBV5-1 to TRBJ1-2; no clear D gene. This CDR3 reads CASSLGHFLAVESPRDYGYTF. CDR3 coding DNA: TGCGCCAGCAGCTTGGGACATTTTCTTGCGGTGGAGTCCCCGCGGGACTATGGCTACACCTTC.